The 26 T cell receptor beta chains listed next were all sequenced from one sample in a study of cytomegalovirus exposure and HLA in healthy donors. PCR involved 60 Vbeta and 13 Jbeta primers. Sequencing was performed with immunoSEQ multiplex PCR; in TCRdb, only in-frame clones are kept and a portion is missing. The table includes 55,000 to 80,000 clones, 70% to 75% detected once. The sequencing input was PBMCs. These receptors were collected from a woman aged 25-40 years in good health and CMV-seronegative.

This sequence joins TRBV1 and TRBJ1-2; TRBD1, the D gene given by the table, was not confirmed from the DNA. TRBV1 is described as a pseudogene. The CDR3 loop spans 18 amino acids. DNA of the CDR3: TGCACCAGCAGCCAAGAGTGGGACAGGGGGCGCAAAGACTATGGCTACACCTTC. Translated, it gives CTSSQEWDRGRKDYGYTF.

The V and J genes are TRBV29-1 and TRBJ2-5, with D maybe TRBD2 (6 bases). Germline V gene lookup returns CDR1 SQVTM and CDR2 ANQGSEA. The CDR3 consists of 13 residues. The V gene lost 4 bases and the J gene lost 5 bases, with 14 bases spanning the gap. As DNA, the CDR3 is TGCAGCGTTGCGATGCAGGAGGGGGAGACCCAGTACTTC. Its protein product is CSVAMQEGETQYF. The full variable domain, completed using reference TRBV29-1 and TRBJ2-5, is SAVISQKPSRDICQRGTSLTIQCQVDSQVTMMFWYRQQPGQSLTLIATANQGSEATYESGFVIDKFPISRPNLTFSTLTVSNMSPEDSSIYLCSVAMQEGETQYFGPGTRLLVL.

The chain uses TRBV5-1 and TRBJ1-2, with a possible D match to TRBD1 (5 bases). Trimming pared 5 bases from V and 4 bases from J, leaving 21 bases between. The CDR3 extends over 16 amino acids. CDR1 SGHRS and CDR2 YFSETQ come from the germline V gene. Here the CDR3 DNA reads TGCGCCAGCAGTCAAGGAACTGTGGGACTTACCTATGGCTACACCTTC. Residues: CASSQGTVGLTYGYTF.

The chain combines TRBV15 with TRBJ2-2; the match to TRBD1 covers 10 bases. Germline CDR1 and CDR2: LNHNV and YYDKDF (reference sequence). The V segment lost 0 bases and the J segment 0 bases; nucleotides outside the gene matches: 10. This CDR3 has 20 amino acids. The CDR3 region is CATSRDRDRGLISNTGELFF. For the CDR3, the DNA is TGTGCCACCAGCAGAGACCGGGACAGGGGCCTAATTTCGAACACCGGGGAGCTGTTTTTT.

In this sample, this clone turned up a few times. CDR3: CASSLTSGGAADTQYF. As DNA, the CDR3 is TGCGCCAGCAGCTTGACTAGCGGGGGGGCCGCAGATACGCAGTATTTT. J is TRBJ2-3 and V is TRBV5-1; 13 bases are a match to TRBD2. The CDR3 has 16 residues. From germline, CDR1 is SGHRS and CDR2 YFSETQ. V shed 1 base, J shed 4 bases, and the junction held 3 bases outside the gene matches.

This rearrangement joins TRBV18 to TRBJ2-7, with D perhaps TRBD2 (6 bases). Trimming took off 2 bases at V and 5 bases at J, with 10 bases between the two ends. The germline gives CDR1 KGHSH, CDR2 LQKENI. The CDR3 consists of 13 residues. This CDR3 is CASSPSLADEQYF. As DNA, the CDR3 is TGTGCCAGCTCACCATCACTAGCCGACGAGCAGTACTTC.

The chain is built from TRBV7-6 and TRBJ2-7, with 8 positions matching TRBD2. From germline, CDR1 is SGHVS and CDR2 FNYEAQ. V gave up 2 bases and J gave up 5 bases; unmatched junction bases: 8. This CDR3 has 15 amino acids. The CDR3 DNA reads as TGTGCCAGCAGCTTACCCGGGGGGGGACTCGACGAGCAGTACTTC. Its translation: CASSLPGGGLDEQYF.

The rearrangement links TRBV6-5 to TRBJ1-5; D not resolved. Between the trimmed V and J ends, which lost 7 bases and 6 bases, there was a span of 16 bases. The germline gives CDR1 MNHEY, CDR2 SVGAGI. This CDR3 region has 14 residues. CDR3: CASTPGEGGQPQHF. The CDR3 nucleotides are TGTGCCAGCACCCCCGGGGAGGGCGGTCAGCCCCAGCATTTT.

The chain joins TRBV30 to TRBJ1-1, with D possibly TRBD1 on 6 matching bases. V was clipped by 3 bases and J by 5 bases, with 13 bases between them. The germline CDR1 and CDR2 sequences are GTSNPN and SVGIG (reference sequence). The CDR3 totals 13 residues. CDR3 nucleotide sequence: TGTGCCTGGAGCATAGGGGGGGGGACTGAAGCTTTCTTT. Protein sequence: CAWSIGGGTEAFF. Full variable domain (missing parts from reference TRBV30 and TRBJ1-1): SQTIHQWPATLVQPVGSPLSLECTVEGTSNPNLYWYRQAAGRGLQLLFYSVGIGQISSEVPQNLSASRPQDRQFILSSKKLLLSDSGFYLCAWSIGGGTEAFFGQGTRLTVV.

The rearrangement joins TRBV28 to TRBJ1-2; 9 nucleotides match TRBD1. V shed 4 bases and J 1 base; nucleotides not matched to a gene: 7. The CDR3 is 16 amino acids. The germline V gene encodes CDR1 MDHEN and CDR2 SYDVKM. CDR3 in DNA: TGTGCCAGCAGTTCACGGGGGGGACAGGGTAACTATGGCTACACCTTC. It yields the protein CASSSRGGQGNYGYTF.

This clone was seen a few times. The genes are TRBV15 and TRBJ2-7; 7 nucleotides align to TRBD1. The V and J ends lost 4 bases and 6 bases, in that order; junction bases with no gene match: 6. The CDR3 has 13 residues. CDR1 is LNHNV, CDR2 YYDKDF, per germline (reference sequence). In DNA form, the CDR3 reads TGTGCCACCAGCAAGACAGGGTACGGCGAGCAGTACTTC. This translates into CATSKTGYGEQYF.

This chain uses TRBV27 with TRBJ2-3; a possible D gene is TRBD2 (5 bases). The V and J ends lost 2 bases and 0 bases respectively, with 9 bases between them. CDR3 length: 15 amino acids. The germline gives CDR1 MNHEY, CDR2 SMNVEV (reference sequence). Written as DNA, the CDR3 is TGTGCCAGCAGTTTAATCGGGGATAGCACAGATACGCAGTATTTT. Amino acid sequence: CASSLIGDSTDTQYF.

The V gene is TRBV25-1, the J gene TRBJ2-7, with 7 bases matching TRBD1. The germline V gene encodes CDR1 MGHDK and CDR2 SYGVNS. The CDR3 is 18 amino acids. The trim removed 6 bases at V and 4 bases at J, leaving 21 bases unmatched. CDR3 nucleotide sequence: TGTGCCAGCAGCCACAGGGGAAAGGAGCCCTTGGGTTCGTACGAGCAGTACGTC. This codes for CASSHRGKEPLGSYEQYV.

The chain uses TRBV18 and TRBJ2-1, with 7 bases lining up with TRBD2. Germline lookup yields CDR1 KGHSH and CDR2 LQKENI. V dropped 3 bases and J dropped 9; count of bases not matched to a gene: 8. The CDR3 loop spans 14 amino acids. In nucleotides, the CDR3 is TGTGCCAGCTCACCGGGGGGGGAACGGGGTGAGCAGTTCTTC. Protein: CASSPGGERGEQFF.

This clone was seen a single time. The V and J genes are TRBV18 and TRBJ2-7, with 11 bases aligning to TRBD2. From germline, CDR1 is KGHSH and CDR2 LQKENI. The CDR3 sequence is 16 residues long. Losses at the gene ends were 3 bases for V and 1 base for J; bases not matched to a gene: 5. CDR3 bases: TGTGCCAGCTCACCCCGGGGGACTAGCGGATCCTACGAGCAGTACTTC. This sequence encodes CASSPRGTSGSYEQYF.

The rearrangement joins TRBV5-4 to TRBJ2-2; TRBD2 might be the D (5 bases). Germline loops: CDR1 SGHNT, CDR2 YYREEE (reference sequence). CDR3 length: 18 residues. With 1 base removed from V and 3 bases from J, the gap between germline ends came to 19 bases. CDR3 region: CASSLRESSFGYTGELFF. For the CDR3, the DNA is TGTGCCAGCAGCTTGAGGGAGTCTTCCTTTGGGTACACCGGGGAGCTGTTTTTT.

This chain uses TRBV6-6 with TRBJ2-1; TRBD2 agrees at 12 bases. Germline CDR1 is MNHNY and CDR2 is SVGAGI (reference sequence). This CDR3 is 14 amino acids long. Trimming cost V 10 bases and J 7 bases; bases outside gene matches: 8. The CDR3 DNA is TGTGCCACCGGACTAGCGGGATTGTTGAATGAGCAGTTCTTC. It yields the protein CATGLAGLLNEQFF.

This rearrangement joins TRBV10-2 to TRBJ2-1; D may be TRBD2 (7 bases). In germline, CDR1 is WSHSY, CDR2 SAAADI. This CDR3 is 16 amino acids long. V shed 1 base and J shed 2 bases, with 12 bases lying between them. The CDR3 loop is CASSEFRGGAYNEQFF. In nucleotides, the CDR3 is TGCGCCAGCAGTGAGTTTAGGGGGGGCGCCTACAATGAGCAGTTCTTC.

DNA for the CDR3: TGTGCCAGCACCCCCCGGACAGGACCGAACACTGAAGCTTTCTTT. It codes for CASTPRTGPNTEAFF. The V gene is TRBV28, the J gene TRBJ1-1; TRBD1 agrees at 7 bases. The CDR3 has 15 residues. The germline CDR1 and CDR2 sequences are MDHEN and SYDVKM. The V gene end was trimmed by 7 bases and the J gene end by 1 base; junction bases not matched to a gene: 9.

The chain couples TRBV27 to TRBJ1-2; D remains ambiguous. V gave up 0 bases and J gave up 0 bases, with 5 bases separating them. Per germline, CDR1 MNHEY and CDR2 SMNVEV (reference sequence). This CDR3 contains 14 residues. CDR3 residues: CASSLSRSNYGYTF. The CDR3 DNA reads TGTGCCAGCAGTTTATCGCGTTCTAACTATGGCTACACCTTC.

The rearrangement joins TRBV19 to TRBJ2-1, with 7 bases matching TRBD2. Germline CDR1 LNHDA, CDR2 SQIVND (reference sequence). The length of the CDR3 is 15 residues. Trimming cost V 8 bases and J 7 bases; bases outside gene matches: 14. The CDR3 region has the DNA TGTGCCAGTCACCTAGGGGACTACGAGGGGAATGAGCAGTTCTTC. Protein: CASHLGDYEGNEQFF.

This rearrangement joins TRBV27 to TRBJ1-2; a possible D gene is TRBD1 (5 bases). CDR1 is MNHEY, CDR2 SMNVEV, per germline (reference sequence). Between the trimmed V and J ends, which lost 6 bases and 0 bases, there was a span of 14 bases. This CDR3 region has 15 residues. DNA of the CDR3: TGTGCCAGCAGCCCCCTGGGGGGGTCTAACTATGGCTACACCTTC. Translating gives CASSPLGGSNYGYTF.

The chain links TRBV6-6 to TRBJ2-7, with D tentatively TRBD2 (5 bases). This CDR3 has 14 residues. V lost 7 bases to trimming and J lost 2 bases, with 15 bases between them. Germline V lookup: CDR1 MNHNY, CDR2 SVGAGI (reference sequence). The CDR3, as DNA: TGTGCCAGCACCCTAGCCCTGGATACCTACGAGCAGTACTTC. Amino acid sequence: CASTLALDTYEQYF.

Worth noting for this clone: The junction and the germline gene differ at one end; a read error may be behind it. The rearrangement joins TRBV7-9 to TRBJ2-1; TRBD2 matches at 12 bases. Germline CDR1 is SEHNR and CDR2 is FQNEAQ (reference sequence). This CDR3 has 16 residues. The CDR3 DNA follows: TGTTCCAGCAGCTCTACTAGCGGGAGGACGAGCAATGAGCAGTTCTTC. This gives the protein CSSSSTSGRTSNEQFF.

The chain is built from TRBV27 and TRBJ2-7; 7 nucleotides line up with TRBD1. This CDR3 has 13 residues. The V segment lost 5 bases and the J segment 1 base; nucleotides outside the gene matches: 2. The germline V gene has CDR1 MNHEY and CDR2 SMNVEV (reference sequence). The CDR3: CASSTTGSYEQYF. Here the CDR3 DNA reads TGTGCCAGCAGTACGACAGGGTCCTACGAGCAGTACTTC.

This rearrangement joins TRBV7-9 to TRBJ2-4; no reliable D call. Between the trimmed V and J ends, which lost 2 bases and 7 bases, there was a span of 12 bases. This CDR3 spans 14 amino acids. Germline V gene lookup returns CDR1 SEHNR and CDR2 FQNEAQ (reference sequence). CDR3 loop: CASSLPARVNIQYF. The CDR3 DNA reads TGTGCCAGCAGCTTACCAGCCCGGGTTAACATTCAGTACTTC.